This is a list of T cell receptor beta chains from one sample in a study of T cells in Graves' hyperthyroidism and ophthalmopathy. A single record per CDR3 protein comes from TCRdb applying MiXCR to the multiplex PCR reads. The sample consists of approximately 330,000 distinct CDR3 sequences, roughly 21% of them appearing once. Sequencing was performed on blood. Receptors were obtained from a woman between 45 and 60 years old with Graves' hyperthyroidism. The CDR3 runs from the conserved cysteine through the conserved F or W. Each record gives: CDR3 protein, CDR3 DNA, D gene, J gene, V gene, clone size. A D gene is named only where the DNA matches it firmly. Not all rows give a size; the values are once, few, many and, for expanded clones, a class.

CASSPSGVYEQYF TGTGCCAGCAGTCCTAGCGGGGTCTACGAGCAGTACTTC TRBD2 TRBJ2-7 TRBV6-1 few
CASSQDRPVNTGELFF TGTGCCAGCAGCCAAGATCGGCCAGTCAACACCGGGGAGCTGTTTTTT . TRBJ2-2 TRBV3-1 many
CSARGGAPETQYF TGCAGTGCTAGAGGTGGCGCCCCAGAGACCCAGTACTTC . TRBJ2-5 TRBV20-1 many
CASRLTTVNTGELFF TGTGCCAGCAGATTAACAACGGTGAACACCGGGGAGCTGTTTTTT . TRBJ2-2 TRBV11-1 many
CASSHRDRGRAGELFF TGTGCCAGCAGCCACCGGGACAGGGGGCGGGCCGGGGAGCTGTTTTTT TRBD1 TRBJ2-2 TRBV12-3/TRBV12-4 many
CATSDATYEQYF TGTGCCACCAGTGACGCAACATACGAGCAGTACTTC . TRBJ2-7 TRBV24-1 many
CASSIGAGVPYGYTF TGTGCCAGTAGTATAGGGGCAGGGGTCCCCTATGGCTACACCTTC . TRBJ1-2 TRBV19 .
CASRDRPYEQYF TGTGCCAGCAGAGACAGACCCTACGAGCAGTACTTC . TRBJ2-7 TRBV28 many
CASSIDRLYGYTF TGTGCCAGTAGTATAGACAGACTCTATGGCTACACCTTC . TRBJ1-2 TRBV19 .
CASSYLRNTGELFF TGTGCCAGCAGTTACTTGAGAAACACCGGGGAGCTGTTTTTT . TRBJ2-2 TRBV6-2/TRBV6-3 .
CSARMGGRYEQYF TGCAGTGCTAGAATGGGAGGTCGGTACGAGCAGTACTTC . TRBJ2-7 TRBV20-1 few
CASSYGPGYGEQYF TGTGCCAGCAGCTACGGCCCGGGGTATGGTGAGCAGTACTTC . TRBJ2-7 TRBV7-9 .
CASSRTGASYNEQFF TGTGCCAGCAGCCGAACAGGGGCCTCCTACAATGAGCAGTTCTTC TRBD1 TRBJ2-1 TRBV9 once
CASSQKPGNTEAFF TGTGCCAGCAGCCAAAAGCCAGGGAACACTGAAGCTTTCTTT . TRBJ1-1 TRBV3-1 .
CASSSWTSIADTQYF TGTGCCAGCAGCTCCTGGACTAGCATCGCAGATACGCAGTATTTT TRBD2 TRBJ2-3 TRBV11-1 .
CASSIEWGTEAFF TGTGCCAGTAGTATAGAGTGGGGCACTGAAGCTTTCTTT . TRBJ1-1 TRBV19 .
CASSLVSTSEYNEQFF TGCGCCAGCAGCTTGGTTTCGACTAGCGAATACAATGAGCAGTTCTTC TRBD2 TRBJ2-1 TRBV5-1 .
CASSLYYRGSSNQPQHF TGTGCCAGCAGTTTGTACTACAGGGGGTCGAGCAATCAGCCCCAGCATTTT TRBD1 TRBJ1-5 TRBV27 few
CASSSIGPGSSYEQYF TGTGCCAGCAGCTCAATAGGTCCCGGGAGCTCCTACGAGCAGTACTTC . TRBJ2-7 TRBV11-2 many
CASSPPGLAGGVTGELFF TGTGCCAGCAGCCCACCGGGACTAGCGGGAGGCGTTACCGGGGAGCTGTTTTTT TRBD2 TRBJ2-2 TRBV9 few
CASSLGKEWDTQYF TGTGCCAGCAGTTTAGGAAAAGAATGGGATACGCAGTATTTT . TRBJ2-3 TRBV28 many
CSAKTGLAPDTQYF TGCAGTGCTAAAACGGGACTAGCACCAGATACGCAGTATTTT TRBD2 TRBJ2-3 TRBV20-1 .
CASSPGQANTGELFF TGTGCCAGCAGCCCGGGACAGGCGAACACCGGGGAGCTGTTTTTT TRBD1 TRBJ2-2 TRBV5-1 many
CASSRNSDTEAFF TGTGCCAGCAGCCGTAACTCGGACACTGAAGCTTTCTTT . TRBJ1-1 TRBV11-2 many
CASSLTKGAYGYTF TGTGCCAGCAGTTTAACAAAGGGGGCCTATGGCTACACCTTC TRBD1 TRBJ1-2 TRBV28 many
CSARDLMHGGTEAFF TGCAGTGCTAGAGATCTGATGCATGGTGGCACTGAAGCTTTCTTT . TRBJ1-1 TRBV20-1 many
CASREYRSSYNEQFF TGTGCCAGCAGGGAATATCGGAGCTCCTACAATGAGCAGTTCTTC . TRBJ2-1 TRBV6-1 many
CASSPLGVNNIQYF TGTGCCAGCAGTCCCCTGGGAGTAAACAACATTCAGTACTTC . TRBJ2-4 TRBV12-3/TRBV12-4 .
CASSLSTGIYGYTF TGTGCCAGCAGTCTGTCGACAGGGATCTATGGCTACACCTTC TRBD1 TRBJ1-2 TRBV28 many
CATSDSRGTGTYEQYF TGTGCCACCAGTGATTCGAGGGGGACAGGGACCTACGAGCAGTACTTC TRBD1 TRBJ2-7 TRBV24-1 many
CSVEVGTYEQYF TGCAGCGTTGAGGTGGGTACCTACGAGCAGTACTTC . TRBJ2-7 TRBV29-1 many
CASRGGQGSTDTQYF TGTGCCAGCAGAGGGGGCCAGGGGAGCACAGATACGCAGTATTTT TRBD1 TRBJ2-3 TRBV6-1 many
CSALPGGSGTYEQYF TGCAGTGCTCTGCCCGGAGGGAGCGGAACCTACGAGCAGTACTTC . TRBJ2-7 TRBV20-1 many
CASSLKGRQITISNEQFF TGTGCCAGCAGCTTAAAGGGTCGTCAGATAACAATATCGAATGAGCAGTTCTTC . TRBJ2-1 TRBV11-2 many
CASSATGGNEKLFF TGTGCCAGCTCGGCGACAGGCGGTAATGAAAAACTGTTTTTT . TRBJ1-4 TRBV18 many
CASSLLRGPSIPYEQYF TGTGCCAGCAGTTTATTGAGGGGGCCTTCGATTCCCTACGAGCAGTACTTC TRBD1 TRBJ2-7 TRBV27 .
CSVPLDTQYF TGCAGTGTTCCCCTGGATACGCAGTATTTT . TRBJ2-3 TRBV20-1 many
CASSPGQSTTEAFF TGTGCCAGCAGCCCGGGACAGTCGACCACTGAAGCTTTCTTT TRBD1 TRBJ1-1 TRBV7-9 few
CASGERDTDTQYF TGTGCCAGCGGGGAGCGGGACACAGATACGCAGTATTTT TRBD2 TRBJ2-3 TRBV6-1 many
CASSPTGFYGYTF TGTGCCAGCTCACCAACAGGGTTTTATGGCTACACCTTC . TRBJ1-2 TRBV18 many